The 11 T cell receptor beta chains below were found in one sample sequenced in a study of control samples from healthy donors and cancer patients. The protocol was immunoSEQ multiplex PCR, while the TCRdb copy is restricted to in-frame clones and leaves out a portion. The sample lists 150,000 to 200,000 clones, 90% to 95% seen once, with approximately 1.4% in the top ten. The source material was blood. The source is a woman aged 30 to 39 in good health.

This clone appeared once. The chain joins TRBV15 to TRBJ2-7; D might be TRBD1 (5 bases). The CDR3 contains 14 residues. CDR1 is LNHNV, CDR2 YYDKDF, per germline (reference sequence). Trimming stripped 0 bases from V and 5 bases from J, with 11 bases between. The CDR3 bases are TGTGCCACCAGCAGAGATGTAGGGGTCCACGAGCAGTACTTC. It codes for CATSRDVGVHEQYF.

The rearrangement links TRBV7-2 to TRBJ2-5; 9 positions agree with TRBD1. The CDR3 has 15 amino acids. Germline CDR1 is SGHTA and CDR2 is FQGNSA. J lost 4 bases, V lost 2 bases, and 5 bases had no gene match. The CDR3 region is CASSLQQGARETQYF. The CDR3 DNA follows: TGTGCCAGCAGCTTACAACAGGGGGCGCGAGAGACCCAGTACTTC.

The chain uses TRBV5-8 and TRBJ1-2, with TRBD1 identical over 8 bases. V gave up 3 bases and J gave up 4 bases; unmatched junction bases: 2. Germline lookup yields CDR1 SGHTS and CDR2 YDEGEE. The CDR3 contains 13 residues. The CDR3 DNA is TGTGCCAGCAGCTGGACAGGGCCCTATGGCTACACCTTC. As protein: CASSWTGPYGYTF. Based on the CDR3 plus reference TRBV5-8 and TRBJ1-2, the full variable domain is EAGVTQSPTHLIKTRGQQATLRCSPISGHTSVYWYQQALGLGLQFLLWYDEGEERNRGNFPPRFSGRQFPNYSSELNVNALELEDSALYLCASSWTGPYGYTFGSGTRLTVV.

The J gene is TRBJ1-1, the V gene TRBV6-2 or TRBV6-3, with TRBD1 identical over 7 bases. The trim removed 5 bases at V and 7 bases at J, leaving 4 bases unmatched. Per the germline V gene, CDR1 is MNHEY and CDR2 is SVGEGT. There are 12 residues in the CDR3. CDR3 DNA: TGTGCCAGCAGTGACTACAGGGGTGAAGCTTTCTTT. Translation gives CASSDYRGEAFF.

This clone has just a few counts. The chain recombines TRBV15 with TRBJ2-2; weak D call: TRBD2 (6 bases). Per germline, CDR1 LNHNV and CDR2 YYDKDF (reference sequence). The germline V and J ends were trimmed by 1 base and 3 bases, with 9 bases remaining between them. CDR3 length equals 15 residues. This CDR3 is CATSRGDLDTGELFF. In DNA, the CDR3 is TGTGCCACCAGCAGAGGGGACTTGGACACCGGGGAGCTGTTTTTT.

The V and J genes are TRBV7-2 and TRBJ1-6, with D unresolved. The V gene lost 2 bases and the J gene lost 6 bases, with 11 bases spanning the gap. The CDR3 sequence is 15 residues long. Germline V gives CDR1 SGHTA, CDR2 FQGNSA. CDR3 bases: TGTGCCAGCAGCTTAATCCTGGGGAGTAATTCACCCCTCCACTTT. It yields the protein CASSLILGSNSPLHF.

This chain connects TRBV19 to TRBJ1-6; the D gene is possibly TRBD1 (6 bases). Between the trimmed V and J ends, which lost 5 bases and 7 bases, there was a span of 9 bases. The germline V gene encodes CDR1 LNHDA and CDR2 SQIVND (reference sequence). This CDR3 region has 13 residues. CDR3 sequence reads: CASSRTENSPLHF. The CDR3 nucleotides are TGTGCCAGTAGTCGGACAGAAAATTCACCCCTCCACTTT.

The chain links TRBV28 to TRBJ1-2, with D possibly TRBD1 on 6 matching bases. CDR1 MDHEN and CDR2 SYDVKM come from the germline V gene. V lost 6 bases and J 4 bases, leaving 12 bases between the germline ends. This CDR3 contains 13 residues. CDR3 coding DNA: TGTGCCAGCAGAAATACAGGGCTCTATGGCTACACCTTC. Its translation: CASRNTGLYGYTF.

This clone was observed a single time. The chain recombines TRBV19 with TRBJ2-1, with a tentative D call TRBD1 (6 bases). CDR1 is LNHDA, CDR2 SQIVND, per germline (reference sequence). V was shortened by 3 bases and J by 3 bases, with 9 bases between the two germline ends. CDR3 length: 14 amino acids. Here the CDR3 DNA reads TGTGCCAGTAGTATCCAGGGGAGCTACAATGAGCAGTTCTTC. Translated: CASSIQGSYNEQFF.

This clone appeared once. This chain links TRBV7-2 with TRBJ2-1, with 14 bases fitting TRBD2. V dropped 5 bases and J dropped 7; count of bases not matched to a gene: 7. The V gene's germline CDR1 is SGHTA and CDR2 FQGNSA. The CDR3 sequence is 16 residues long. The CDR3 reads CASSPRLAGGWNEQFF. CDR3 DNA: TGTGCCAGCAGCCCGCGACTAGCGGGGGGGTGGAATGAGCAGTTCTTC.

The rearrangement links TRBV5-1 to TRBJ1-4; D ambiguous. Trimming shortened V by 1 base and J by 5 bases, and 3 bases separated the two germline ends. The V gene's germline CDR1 is SGHRS and CDR2 YFSETQ. The CDR3 is 12 residues long. The CDR3 loop reads CASSLTNEKLFF. Written as DNA, the CDR3 is TGCGCCAGCAGCTTGACAAATGAAAAACTGTTTTTT.